Given below is one TCR beta chain in context. Its target is not known. Repertoires were generated with immunoSEQ multiplex PCR, while TCRdb's copy carries only in-frame clones and drops some. Altogether 110,000 or so clones are present, 85% to 90% being singletons, with the ten largest covering around 7.1%. It was second doses at about 4 or about 12 weeks that were pooled. CDR3 size: 15 residues. Per the germline V gene, CDR1 is SEHNR and CDR2 is FQNEAQ (reference sequence). The V gene lost 5 bases and the J gene lost 0 bases, with 11 bases spanning the gap. The data stem from a study of T cell responses to AZD1222 COVID-19 vaccine. Study findings and constraints: Reportedly, nearly half the spike-specific TCRs target unmutated variant regions. There were repertoire samples only from the period after the peak T cell response. White British ancestry dominated among donors, who included more females, and clonal diversity was possibly underestimated.

This receptor was identified in an adult who received the AZD1222 COVID-19 vaccine. The specimen was peripheral blood, collected 28 days after the second AZD1222 dose. The chain carries TRBV7-9 and TRBJ2-1; D is uncertain. This chain's CDR3 is CASSQILSSYNEQFF. CDR3 coding DNA: TGTGCCAGCAGCCAAATTTTGAGCTCCTACAATGAGCAGTTCTTC. Using reference TRBV7-9 and TRBJ2-1 for the parts outside the CDR3, the full variable domain is DTGVSQNPRHKITKRGQNVTFRCDPISEHNRLYWYRQTLGQGPEFLTYFQNEAQLEKSRLLSDRFSAERPKGSFSTLEIQRTEQGDSAMYLCASSQILSSYNEQFFGPGTRLTVL.